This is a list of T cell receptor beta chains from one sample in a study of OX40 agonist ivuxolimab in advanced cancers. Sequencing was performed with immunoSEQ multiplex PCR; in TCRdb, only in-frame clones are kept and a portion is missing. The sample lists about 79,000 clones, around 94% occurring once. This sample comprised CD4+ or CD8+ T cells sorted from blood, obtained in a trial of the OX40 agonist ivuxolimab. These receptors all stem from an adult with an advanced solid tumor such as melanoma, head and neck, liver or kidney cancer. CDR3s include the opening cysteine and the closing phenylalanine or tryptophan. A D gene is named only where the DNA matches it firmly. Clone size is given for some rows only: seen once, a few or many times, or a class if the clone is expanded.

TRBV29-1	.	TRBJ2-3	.	CSGLDSAVVF	TGCAGCGGCTTGGATAGCGCAGTAGTTTTT
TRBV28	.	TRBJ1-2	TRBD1	CASSLGRGPNYGYTF	TGTGCCAGCAGTTTAGGTAGGGGGCCTAACTATGGCTACACCTTC
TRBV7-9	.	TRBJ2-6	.	CASSLIVAGANVLTF	TGTGCCAGCAGCTTAATCGTGGCTGGGGCCAACGTCCTGACTTTC
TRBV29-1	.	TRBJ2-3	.	CSADTDTQYF	TGCAGCGCAGACACAGATACGCAGTATTTT
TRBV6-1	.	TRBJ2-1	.	CASSDLDRGEQFF	TGTGCCAGCAGTGATTTAGACCGGGGAGAGCAGTTCTTC
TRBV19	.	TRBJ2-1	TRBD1	CASASGGEWNNEQFF	TGTGCCAGCGCATCAGGGGGCGAATGGAACAATGAGCAGTTCTTC
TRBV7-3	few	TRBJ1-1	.	CASSLTGADTEAFF	TGTGCCAGCAGCTTAACCGGGGCGGACACTGAAGCTTTCTTT
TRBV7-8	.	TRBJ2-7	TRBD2	CASSSPLAGVVEQYF	TGTGCCAGCAGCTCCCCACTAGCGGGAGTGGTCGAGCAGTACTTC
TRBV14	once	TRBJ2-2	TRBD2	CASNRPGGPAGELFF	TGTGCCAGCAATCGTCCGGGAGGGCCGGCCGGGGAGCTGTTTTTT
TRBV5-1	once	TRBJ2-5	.	CASSLGPQETQYF	TGCGCCAGCAGCTTGGGCCCCCAAGAGACCCAGTACTTC
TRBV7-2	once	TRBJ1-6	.	CASSFWKSPLHF	TGTGCCAGCAGCTTTTGGAAATCACCCCTCCACTTT
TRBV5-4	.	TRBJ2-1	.	CASSLAGNEQFF	TGTGCCAGCAGCTTGGCGGGAAATGAGCAGTTCTTC
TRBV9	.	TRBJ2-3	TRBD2	CASSERGGTTESTDTQYF	TGTGCCAGCAGCGAGAGGGGAGGGACTACGGAAAGCACAGATACGCAGTATTTT
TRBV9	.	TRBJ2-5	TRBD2	CASSVGGGGAGQETQYF	TGTGCCAGCAGCGTAGGCGGCGGGGGGGCCGGGCAAGAGACCCAGTACTTC
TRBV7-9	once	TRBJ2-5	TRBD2	CASSPRQRGIQETQYF	TGTGCCAGCAGCCCACGGCAGCGGGGAATCCAAGAGACCCAGTACTTC
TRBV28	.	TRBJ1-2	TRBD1	CASRPDRGLGGYTF	TGTGCCAGCAGACCGGACAGGGGTTTGGGAGGCTACACCTTC
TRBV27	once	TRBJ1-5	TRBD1	CASSLDRAQPQHF	TGTGCCAGCAGTTTAGACAGGGCCCAGCCCCAGCATTTT
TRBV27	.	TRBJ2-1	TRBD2	CASSSPGLALNEQFF	TGTGCCAGCAGTTCACCGGGACTAGCCCTCAATGAGCAGTTCTTC
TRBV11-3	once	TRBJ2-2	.	CASSLRLILRELFF	TGTGCCAGCAGCCTCCGACTGATTTTAAGGGAGCTGTTTTTT
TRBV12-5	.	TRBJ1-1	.	CASGLSQGVNTEAFF	TGTGCTAGTGGTTTGAGCCAGGGCGTGAATACTGAAGCTTTCTTT
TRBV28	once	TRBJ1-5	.	CASGEGQPQHF	TGTGCCAGCGGAGAGGGTCAGCCCCAGCATTTT
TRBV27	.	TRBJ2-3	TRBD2	CASSSGLLFTDTQYF	TGTGCCAGCAGTTCGGGACTACTCTTCACAGATACGCAGTATTTT
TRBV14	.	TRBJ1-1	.	CASSQFQPEAFF	TGTGCCAGCAGCCAATTTCAGCCTGAAGCTTTCTTT
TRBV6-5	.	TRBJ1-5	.	CASRGLGDSNQPQHF	TGTGCCAGCAGGGGGTTGGGGGACAGCAATCAGCCCCAGCATTTT
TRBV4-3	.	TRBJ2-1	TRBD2	CASSQDLVAGIEISNEQFF	TGCGCCAGCAGCCAAGATTTGGTAGCGGGAATCGAGATCAGCAATGAGCAGTTCTTC
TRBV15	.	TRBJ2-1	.	CATSRVYQGYNEQFF	TGTGCCACCAGCAGAGTTTACCAGGGCTACAATGAGCAGTTCTTC
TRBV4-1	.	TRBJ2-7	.	CASSQGNEQYF	TGCGCCAGCAGCCAAGGGAACGAGCAGTACTTC
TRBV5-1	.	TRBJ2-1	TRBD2	CASSSLGTSGGYEQFF	TGCGCCAGCAGCTCCCTCGGGACTAGCGGGGGCTATGAGCAGTTCTTC
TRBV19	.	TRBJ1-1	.	CASGWSGTEAFF	TGTGCCAGTGGGTGGAGTGGGACTGAAGCTTTCTTT
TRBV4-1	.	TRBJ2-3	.	CASSQEVSTDTQYF	TGCGCCAGCAGCCAGGAGGTCAGCACAGATACGCAGTATTTT
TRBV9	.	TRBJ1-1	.	CASSGGGAIGAFF	TGTGCCAGCAGCGGGGGTGGGGCCATAGGGGCTTTCTTT
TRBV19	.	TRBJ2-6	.	CASSPIRSSSGANVLTF	TGTGCCAGTAGTCCAATCAGGTCTTCCTCTGGGGCCAACGTCCTGACTTTC
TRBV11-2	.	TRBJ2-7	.	CASSSQGGYEQYF	TGTGCCAGCAGCTCGCAGGGGGGGTACGAGCAGTACTTC
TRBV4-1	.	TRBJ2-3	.	CASSQGETDTQYF	TGCGCCAGCAGCCAAGGGGAAACAGATACGCAGTATTTT
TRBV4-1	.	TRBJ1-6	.	CASSQSGGYSPLHF	TGCGCCAGCAGCCAATCCGGGGGCTATTCACCCCTCCACTTT
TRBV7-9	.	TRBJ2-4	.	CASSPRTIQGNIQYF	TGTGCCAGCAGCCCCCGGACCATTCAGGGAAACATTCAGTACTTC
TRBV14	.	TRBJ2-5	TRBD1	CASSQDRGRETQYF	TGTGCCAGCAGCCAAGATAGGGGGCGAGAGACCCAGTACTTC
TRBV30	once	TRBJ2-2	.	CAWVPGLVPGELFF	TGTGCCTGGGTCCCGGGGTTGGTGCCCGGGGAGCTGTTTTTT
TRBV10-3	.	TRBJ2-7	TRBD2	CAISEAGRDGEQYF	TGTGCCATCAGTGAAGCGGGGAGGGATGGCGAGCAGTACTTC
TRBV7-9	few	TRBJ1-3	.	CASIVGDSGNTIYF	TGTGCCAGCATCGTGGGGGACTCTGGAAACACCATATATTTT
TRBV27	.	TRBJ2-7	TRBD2	CASSWVGAGGYEQYF	TGTGCCAGCAGCTGGGTAGGGGCGGGAGGTTACGAGCAGTACTTC
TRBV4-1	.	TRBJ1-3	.	CASSQDWAGTSGNTIYF	TGCGCCAGCAGCCAAGATTGGGCAGGGACGTCTGGAAACACCATATATTTT
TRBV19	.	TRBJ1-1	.	CASSYDRTNTEAFF	TGTGCCAGTAGTTACGACAGGACGAACACTGAAGCTTTCTTT
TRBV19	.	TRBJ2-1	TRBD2	CASSILPAGIYNEQFF	TGTGCCAGTAGTATCTTGCCAGCGGGGATTTACAATGAGCAGTTCTTC
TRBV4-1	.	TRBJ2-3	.	CASSQDRLSTQYF	TGCGCCAGCAGCCAAGATCGGCTGAGTACGCAGTATTTT
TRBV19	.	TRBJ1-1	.	CASSPMPGQTEAFF	TGTGCCAGTAGTCCAATGCCGGGGCAGACTGAAGCTTTCTTT
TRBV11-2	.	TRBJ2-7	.	CASSLETGVYEQYF	TGTGCCAGCAGCTTAGAAACGGGAGTATACGAGCAGTACTTC
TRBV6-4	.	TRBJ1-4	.	CASSDRPNEKLFF	TGTGCCAGCAGTGACAGACCTAATGAAAAACTGTTTTTT
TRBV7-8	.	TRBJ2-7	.	CASSLRAYEQYF	TGTGCCAGCAGCTTAAGGGCGTACGAGCAGTACTTC
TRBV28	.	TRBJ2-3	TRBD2	CASSLRGGFTDTQYF	TGTGCCAGCAGTTTGCGCGGGGGTTTCACAGATACGCAGTATTTT
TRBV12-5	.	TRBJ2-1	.	CASGLVSGVDEQFF	TGTGCTAGTGGTTTGGTTTCAGGGGTCGATGAGCAGTTCTTC
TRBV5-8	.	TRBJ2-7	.	CASSLIKGEQYF	TGTGCCAGCAGCTTAATTAAAGGCGAGCAGTACTTC
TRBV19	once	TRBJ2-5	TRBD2	CASSRGIGGLETQYF	TGTGCCAGTAGTAGGGGGATCGGGGGGTTAGAGACCCAGTACTTC
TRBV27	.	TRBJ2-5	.	CASSFEGQETQYF	TGTGCCAGCAGTTTCGAGGGGCAAGAGACCCAGTACTTC
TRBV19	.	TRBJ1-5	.	CASSMTDSNQPQHF	TGTGCCAGTAGTATGACAGATAGCAATCAGCCCCAGCATTTT
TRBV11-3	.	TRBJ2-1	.	CASSTDTSYNEQFF	TGTGCCAGCAGCACCGACACCAGCTACAATGAGCAGTTCTTC
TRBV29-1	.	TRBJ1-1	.	CSVESVYWQGRLAAGETEAFF	TGCAGCGTCGAATCGGTTTACTGGCAGGGGAGACTGGCCGCAGGGGAGACTGAAGCTTTCTTT
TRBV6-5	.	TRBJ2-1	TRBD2	CASSLLAGTGNEQFF	TGTGCCAGCAGTTTACTAGCGGGAACGGGCAATGAGCAGTTCTTC
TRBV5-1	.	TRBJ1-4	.	CASSWDWGYATNEKLFF	TGCGCCAGCAGCTGGGACTGGGGATATGCAACTAATGAAAAACTGTTTTTT
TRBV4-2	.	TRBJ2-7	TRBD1	CASSQGDRAPYEQYF	TGTGCCAGCAGCCAAGGGGACAGGGCTCCTTACGAGCAGTACTTC